The 10 T cell receptor beta chains below come from one sample, sequenced in a study of shared clonotypes between healthy human individuals. Repertoires were generated with immunoSEQ multiplex PCR, while TCRdb's copy carries only in-frame clones and drops some. The sample consists of approximately 1,500,000 clones, approximately 98% of them appearing once. Sequencing input: naive CD4+ T cells sorted from blood. Subset specified: CD45RA+ positively selected. These receptor sequences come from a young man in good health.

The genes are TRBV7-9 and TRBJ2-7; D remains ambiguous. V shed 1 base and J shed 4 bases, with 11 bases lying between them. Germline CDR1 reads SEHNR; CDR2 reads FQNEAQ (reference sequence). The CDR3 contains 14 residues. CDR3 DNA sequence: TGTGCCAGCAGCTTAGAGGTCGGGCGGTACGAGCAGTACTTC. Translated, it gives CASSLEVGRYEQYF.

CDR3 residues: CASSDSARDNNYGYTF. In DNA form, the CDR3 reads TGTGCCAGTAGTGATAGCGCCCGCGATAATAACTATGGCTACACCTTC. The J gene is TRBJ1-2, the V gene TRBV19; unclear D gene. V was clipped by 5 bases and J by 1 base, with 17 bases between them. This CDR3 has 16 amino acids. Germline V gene lookup returns CDR1 LNHDA and CDR2 SQIVND (reference sequence).

This clone has just one count. J is TRBJ2-6 and V is TRBV5-1, with a weak D call TRBD1 (6 bases). The ends were cut back, 0 bases at V and 4 bases at J, with 14 bases in the middle. Germline-derived CDR1 and CDR2 are SGHRS and YFSETQ. This CDR3 region has 17 residues. CDR3 bases: TGCGCCAGCAGCTTGGACAAGAACAGGGTCGGGGCCAACGTCCTGACTTTC. Translated, it gives CASSLDKNRVGANVLTF.

V gene TRBV30 combines with J gene TRBJ2-7; D is possibly TRBD2 (6 bases). The CDR3 covers 10 residues. V gave up 4 bases and J gave up 5 bases, with 6 bases separating them. Germline V gene lookup returns CDR1 GTSNPN and CDR2 SVGIG (reference sequence). This chain's CDR3 is CAWTGDEQYF. The CDR3 nucleotides read TGTGCCTGGACGGGGGACGAGCAGTACTTC.

The CDR3 sequence: CSARDRSTYEQYF. CDR3 bases: TGCAGCGCCAGGGACAGGTCCACCTACGAGCAGTACTTC. The chain has TRBV29-1 and TRBJ2-7; 8 bases fit TRBD1. The germline V gene has CDR1 SQVTM and CDR2 ANQGSEA. CDR3 length: 13 amino acids. V shed 7 bases and J 2 bases; nucleotides not matched to a gene: 7.

The chain carries TRBV5-1 and TRBJ1-4, with D maybe TRBD1 (6 bases). There are 15 residues in the CDR3. In germline, CDR1 is SGHRS, CDR2 YFSETQ. Trimming pared 0 bases from V and 5 bases from J, leaving 11 bases between. The DNA of the CDR3 is TGCGCCAGCAGCTTGGCTGGGACAAGGAATGAAAAACTGTTTTTT. Protein sequence: CASSLAGTRNEKLFF.

This chain uses TRBV7-2 with TRBJ2-5; possibly TRBD2 for D (6 bases). The CDR3 runs to 14 residues. V was clipped by 9 bases and J by 3 bases, with 17 bases between them. Per the germline V gene, CDR1 is SGHTA and CDR2 is FQGNSA. The CDR3 DNA follows: TGTGCCAGTCGACCGGGACTGGGGAAAGAGACCCAGTACTTC. This gives the protein CASRPGLGKETQYF.

This sequence joins TRBV7-3 and TRBJ1-5; TRBD1 is a possible D gene (5 bases). The CDR3 loop spans 11 amino acids. CDR1 is SGHTA, CDR2 FQGTGA, per germline. The V and J ends lost 4 bases and 7 bases respectively, with 5 bases between them. CDR3 sequence reads: CASSWGQPQHF. CDR3 nucleotides: TGTGCCAGCAGCTGGGGCCAGCCCCAGCATTTT.

CDR3 coding DNA: TGTGCCAGCAGCGTAGCGGGACAGGGGGCTTCGGCAGCTTTCTTT. Translation: CASSVAGQGASAAFF. The J gene is TRBJ1-1, the V gene TRBV9; 12 bases are shared with TRBD1. Germline V lookup: CDR1 SGDLS, CDR2 YYNGEE. CDR3 length equals 15 residues. With V trimmed by 0 bases and J by 10 bases, 7 bases remained unmatched.

The V and J genes are TRBV28 and TRBJ1-2; 9 positions match TRBD1. Germline V lookup: CDR1 MDHEN, CDR2 SYDVKM. J was trimmed by 3 bases and V by 6 bases; bases with no gene match: 11. This CDR3 has 16 residues. The CDR3: CASRTSGGQGHYGYTF. The CDR3 DNA reads TGTGCCAGCAGAACCTCGGGGGGACAGGGTCACTATGGCTACACCTTC.